This T cell receptor beta chain derives from a study of blood T cell repertoires in COVID-19. Study details: Some COVID-19 samples were acute and others convalescent; all came from the United States, Italy and Spain. Nucleic acid was either cDNA or gDNA, and it came from T cells, B-cell-depleted T cells, or PBMCs.

This CDR3 region has 15 residues. Germline CDR1 is SGHVS and CDR2 is FNYEAQ. V dropped 2 bases and J dropped 0 bases, with 10 bases sitting between them. The method was immunoSEQ multiplex PCR; TCRdb's version includes in-frame clones alone and lacks a portion of them. This table has roughly 250,000 clones, 75% to 90% appearing once. Recruitment covered about two dozen US areas and drew participants whose ages spanned 18 to 89 years. Cohorts were determined from participant-reported clinical history. The sequenced sample consisted of PBMCs or T cells enriched from blood (not recorded which). This TCR derives from a woman aged 30 to 39 with acute COVID-19. This chain connects TRBV7-6 to TRBJ2-5; D is perhaps TRBD2 (6 bases). CDR3 coding DNA: TGTGCCAGCAGCTTAATGGTAGCGGACCAAGAGACCCAGTACTTC. This gives the protein CASSLMVADQETQYF. The variable domain in full, completed from reference TRBV7-6 and TRBJ2-5, reads GAGVSQSPRYKVTKRGQDVALRCDPISGHVSLYWYRQALGQGPEFLTYFNYEAQQDKSGLPNDRFSAERPEGSISTLTIQRTEQRDSAMYRCASSLMVADQETQYFGPGTRLLVL.